What follows are 14 T cell receptor beta chains derived from one specimen sequenced in a study of T cell repertoires in cytomegalovirus infection. Each CDR3 protein is one row after TCRdb ran MiXCR on the reads. This sample has approximately 750,000 distinct CDR3 sequences, with 35% to 45% found just once. Sequencing was carried out using PBMCs. These receptors originate from a human donor in good health (CMV status not recorded). Some clones in this sample may be carry-over from other donors' samples.

On this clonotype itself: Because the CDR3 is missing its conserved closing phenylalanine or tryptophan, this is likely a read error. V and J are TRBV28 and TRBJ2-7, with D perhaps given as TRBD1 or TRBD2 (6 bases each). CDR1 and CDR2 from the germline V gene are MDHEN and SYDVKM. This CDR3 region has 15 residues. Trimming stripped 5 bases from V and 0 bases from J, with 14 bases between. The CDR3, as DNA: TGTGCCAGCAGTCCACCGGGGGCAAGCTCCTACGAGCAGTACTAC. Translating gives CASSPPGASSYEQYY.

The V gene is TRBV27, the J gene TRBJ1-1, with 7 bases that match TRBD1. This CDR3 is built from 16 residues. V shed 5 bases and J 5 bases; nucleotides not matched to a gene: 14. CDR1 and CDR2 from the germline V gene are MNHEY and SMNVEV (reference sequence). The CDR3 region is CASSGRQTGVGTEAFF. The CDR3 nucleotides read TGTGCCAGCAGTGGTAGACAAACAGGGGTAGGAACTGAAGCTTTCTTT.

J is TRBJ1-1 and V is TRBV30; unclear D gene. Trimming left V 5 bases short and J 6 bases short, with 13 bases between. The germline gives CDR1 GTSNPN, CDR2 SVGIG (reference sequence). This CDR3 region has 12 residues. Here the CDR3 DNA reads TGTGCCTGGTCGGCGAGACACCCTGAAGCTTTCTTT. Translated, it gives CAWSARHPEAFF. The whole variable domain, filled in from reference TRBV30 and TRBJ1-1, reads SQTIHQWPATLVQPVGSPLSLECTVEGTSNPNLYWYRQAAGRGLQLLFYSVGIGQISSEVPQNLSASRPQDRQFILSSKKLLLSDSGFYLCAWSARHPEAFFGQGTRLTVV.

This chain joins TRBV6-2 or TRBV6-3 and TRBJ2-1, with D possibly being TRBD2 (7 bases). Deletions cut 2 bases from V and 8 bases from J, with 22 bases between. CDR1 and CDR2 (germline): MNHEY, SVGEGT. This CDR3 has 17 residues. Here the CDR3 reads CASSYIVGGPTVDEQFF. The CDR3 coding sequence is TGTGCCAGCAGTTACATTGTGGGGGGGCCGACTGTTGATGAGCAGTTCTTC.

The J gene is TRBJ2-7, the V gene TRBV12-3 or TRBV12-4; possibly TRBD1 for D (5 bases). The CDR3 runs 13 residues. The V and J ends lost 5 bases and 4 bases respectively, with 12 bases between them. CDR3 sequence reads: CASSQTEPYEQYF. The DNA of the CDR3 is TGTGCCAGCAGTCAGACAGAACCATACGAGCAGTACTTC.

The CDR3 DNA follows: TGCAGCGTTGCCCGGGCTTCAGATACGCAGTATTTT. Its translation: CSVARASDTQYF. The genes are TRBV29-1 and TRBJ2-3; D gene uncertain. The CDR3 has 12 amino acids. Looked up from germline, CDR1 is SQVTM and CDR2 is ANQGSEA. V lost 4 bases, J lost 4 bases, and 9 bases lay in between.

The rearrangement links TRBV7-9 to TRBJ1-4; perhaps TRBD1 as D (5 bases). The CDR3 is 16 residues long. Trimming left V 5 bases short and J 8 bases short, with 21 bases between. CDR1 SEHNR and CDR2 FQNEAQ come from the germline V gene (reference sequence). For the CDR3, the DNA is TGTGCCAGCAGCCCTAGGTGGGGGTCCGGTGGGGAAAAACTGTTTTTT. Residues: CASSPRWGSGGEKLFF.

Only a few counts were recorded for this clonotype. The chain uses TRBV6-6 and TRBJ1-2; D possibly corresponds to TRBD1 (6 bases). The germline V gene encodes CDR1 MNHNY and CDR2 SVGAGI (reference sequence). V was cut by 0 bases and J by 4 bases, with 9 bases left in between. CDR3 length: 14 amino acids. DNA for the CDR3: TGTGCCAGCAGTTACTCTGGACAGTCCTATGGCTACACCTTC. Translation gives CASSYSGQSYGYTF.

This clonotype was counted between two and nine times. V and J are TRBV19 and TRBJ2-7, with D uncertain. From germline, CDR1 is LNHDA and CDR2 SQIVND (reference sequence). V was cut by 1 base and J by 5 bases, with 12 bases left in between. The CDR3 loop spans 14 amino acids. This CDR3 reads CASSIGQGADEQYF. CDR3 nucleotide sequence: TGTGCCAGTAGTATAGGCCAAGGTGCCGACGAGCAGTACTTC.

This chain joins TRBV12-3 or TRBV12-4 and TRBJ2-5; a weak D match, TRBD1 (6 bases). The CDR3 runs to 12 residues. V was cut by 6 bases and J by 6 bases, with 11 bases left in between. CDR3 residues: CASSNRVQTQYF. The CDR3 nucleotides read TGTGCCAGCAGCAACAGGGTACAGACCCAGTACTTC.

The chain carries TRBV5-1 and TRBJ1-2; D gene ambiguous. V lost 0 bases, J lost 3 bases, and 12 bases lay in between. The CDR3 extends over 15 amino acids. Germline CDR1 reads SGHRS; CDR2 reads YFSETQ. DNA for the CDR3: TGCGCCAGCAGCTTGGAAGACCCAACCGACTATGGCTACACCTTC. This translates into CASSLEDPTDYGYTF.

The CDR3 DNA reads as TGTGCCAGCAGCCTTCGAAGTGCGGGAGGGCCGCATGAGCAGTTCTTC. It yields the protein CASSLRSAGGPHEQFF. The chain joins TRBV7-9 to TRBJ2-1, with 9 bases lining up with TRBD2. With V trimmed by 5 bases and J by 8 bases, 13 bases remained unmatched. The CDR3 consists of 16 residues. Germline CDR1 SEHNR, CDR2 FQNEAQ (reference sequence).

As concerns this clonotype: Germline and junction disagree at one end, which may indicate a read error. The chain is built from TRBV7-6 and TRBJ1-6, with D uncertain. There are 15 residues in the CDR3. The germline CDR1 and CDR2 sequences are SGHVS and FNYEAQ. The CDR3 DNA is TGTGCCAGCAGCTTGGCCGGATTCGTACATTCACCCATCCACTTT. It is translated as CASSLAGFVHSPIHF.

There are a few counts of this clonotype. The V and J genes are TRBV3-1 and TRBJ2-2; D is possibly TRBD2 (6 bases). CDR3 length equals 14 residues. The V gene's germline CDR1 is LGHDT and CDR2 YNNKEL (reference sequence). Trimming left V 7 bases short and J 1 base short, with 10 bases between. The CDR3 bases are TGTGCCAGCAACTGGAGGGGGAACACCGGGGAGCTGTTTTTT. The encoded protein is CASNWRGNTGELFF.